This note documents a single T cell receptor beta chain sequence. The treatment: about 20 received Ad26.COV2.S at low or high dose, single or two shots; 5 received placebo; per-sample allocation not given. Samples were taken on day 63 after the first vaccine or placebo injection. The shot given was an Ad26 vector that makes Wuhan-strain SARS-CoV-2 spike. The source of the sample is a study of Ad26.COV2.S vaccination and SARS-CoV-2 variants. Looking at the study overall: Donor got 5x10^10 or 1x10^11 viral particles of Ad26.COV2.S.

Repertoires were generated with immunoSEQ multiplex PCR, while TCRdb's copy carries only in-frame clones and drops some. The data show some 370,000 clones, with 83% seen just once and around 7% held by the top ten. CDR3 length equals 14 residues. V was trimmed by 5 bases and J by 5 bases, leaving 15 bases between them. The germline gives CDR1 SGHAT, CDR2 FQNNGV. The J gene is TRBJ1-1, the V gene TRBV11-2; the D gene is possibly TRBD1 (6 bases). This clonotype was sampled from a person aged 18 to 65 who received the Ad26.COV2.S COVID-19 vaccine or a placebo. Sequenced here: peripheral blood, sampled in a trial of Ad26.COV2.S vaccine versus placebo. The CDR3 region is CASSPTGGQTEAFF. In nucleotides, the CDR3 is TGTGCCAGCAGCCCGACCGGGGGGCAGACTGAAGCTTTCTTT.